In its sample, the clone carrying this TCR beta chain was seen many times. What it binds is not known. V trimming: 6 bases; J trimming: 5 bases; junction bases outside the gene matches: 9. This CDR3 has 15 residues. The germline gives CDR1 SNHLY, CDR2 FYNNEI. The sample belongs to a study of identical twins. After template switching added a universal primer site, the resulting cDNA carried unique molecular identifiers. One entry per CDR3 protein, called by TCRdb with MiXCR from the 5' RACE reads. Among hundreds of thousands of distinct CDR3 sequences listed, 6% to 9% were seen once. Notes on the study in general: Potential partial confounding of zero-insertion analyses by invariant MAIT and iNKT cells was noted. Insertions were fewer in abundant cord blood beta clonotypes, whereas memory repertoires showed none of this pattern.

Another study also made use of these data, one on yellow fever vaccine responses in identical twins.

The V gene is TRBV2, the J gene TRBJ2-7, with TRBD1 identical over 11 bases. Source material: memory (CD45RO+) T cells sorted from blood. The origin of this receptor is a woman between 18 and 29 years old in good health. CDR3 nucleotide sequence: TGTGCCAGCAGCCTCAGTAGGGACAGGGGGGACGAGCAGTACTTC. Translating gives CASSLSRDRGDEQYF. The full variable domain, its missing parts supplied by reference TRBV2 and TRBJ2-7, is EPEVTQTPSHQVTQMGQEVILRCVPISNHLYFYWYRQILGQKVEFLVSFYNNEISEKSEIFDDQFSVERPDGSNFTLKIRSTKLEDSAMYFCASSLSRDRGDEQYFGPGTRLTVT.